Below, one TCR beta chain is given with its context. The source of the sample is a study of T cell responses to AZD1222 COVID-19 vaccine. The V gene lost 4 bases and the J gene lost 11 bases, with 21 bases spanning the gap. This CDR3 region has 15 residues. Germline-derived CDR1 and CDR2 are LGHDT and YNNKEL (reference sequence). Clones were sequenced by immunoSEQ multiplex PCR, and TCRdb holds only the in-frame ones, with some missing. The sample lists around 140,000 clones; approximately 91% were seen once. The specimen was peripheral blood, collected 28 days after the second AZD1222 dose. The clonotype originates from an adult who received the AZD1222 COVID-19 vaccine. The gene calls are TRBV3-1 (or the pseudogene TRBV3-2) and TRBJ2-1; TRBD2 is a possible D gene (6 bases). The CDR3 nucleotides are TGTGCCAGCAGCCCCGGGACTCCGCGGCCTACACAGCAGTTCTTC. It translates to CASSPGTPRPTQQFF.